Shown below are 14 T cell receptor beta chains from a single sample sequenced in a study of blood T cells in healthy people across ages. Primed by a sample-barcoded 5' primer and a J-beta primer mix, a second PCR proceeded for about 6 to 11 cycles. TCRdb redid the calling of the 5' RACE reads with MiXCR, one entry per CDR3 protein. The sample comprises over a million distinct CDR3 sequences, 20% to 25% of which are singletons, and 0.65% to 0.75% rests with the top ten. The sample also formed part of further work on T cells of mothers and their children.

The sequenced material came from blood. All receptors derive from a girl aged 2-10 years in good health.

The chain couples TRBV7-9 to TRBJ2-1; no firm D call. Trimming removed 6 bases from V and 10 bases from J, with 22 bases in between. This CDR3 has 15 residues. Germline V gene lookup returns CDR1 SEHNR and CDR2 FQNEAQ (reference sequence). CDR3 residues: CASSFFGQDGREQFF. The DNA for the CDR3 is TGTGCCAGCAGTTTTTTTGGGCAAGATGGCCGGGAGCAGTTCTTC.

Concerning this clonotype: The junction and the germline gene differ at one end; a read error may be behind it. The CDR3 sequence is CASSQDRGRPYNEQFF. DNA of the CDR3: TGCGCCAGCAGCCAAGACCGGGGAAGGCCCTATAATGAGCAGTTCTTC. The chain has TRBV4-3 and TRBJ2-1; a weak D match, TRBD2 (5 bases). Germline V gene lookup returns CDR1 LGHNA and CDR2 YSLEER. This CDR3 is built from 16 residues.

The rearrangement links TRBV7-6 to TRBJ2-6, with D perhaps matching TRBD1 (6 bases). Germline loops: CDR1 SGHVS, CDR2 FNYEAQ. The V gene lost 5 bases and the J gene lost 2 bases, with 13 bases spanning the gap. The length of the CDR3 is 16 residues. The CDR3 DNA follows: TGTGCCAGCAGCGAGACAGGACCCACTGGGGCCAACGTCCTGACTTTC. Translating it yields CASSETGPTGANVLTF.

V is TRBV20-1 and J is TRBJ2-1; 7 positions agree with TRBD2. Germline-derived CDR1 and CDR2 are DFQATT and SNEGSKA (reference sequence). V was clipped by 5 bases and J by 3 bases; unmatched bases: 13. CDR3 length: 16 amino acids. The CDR3 DNA follows: TGCAGTGCTCGCCGGGCGGGAGCCCCCCTCTACAATGAGCAGTTCTTC. Its translation: CSARRAGAPLYNEQFF.

The rearrangement links TRBV6-5 to TRBJ2-1; a possible D gene is TRBD1 (7 bases). Between the trimmed V and J ends, which lost 1 base and 5 bases, there was a span of 12 bases. Germline CDR1 and CDR2: MNHEY and SVGAGI. This CDR3 spans 15 amino acids. CDR3 residues: CASSYLQGGNNEQFF. In DNA, the CDR3 is TGTGCCAGCAGTTACTTGCAGGGGGGAAACAATGAGCAGTTCTTC.

This chain joins TRBV14 and TRBJ1-3; D possibly corresponds to TRBD1 (5 bases). V was trimmed by 0 bases and J by 4 bases, leaving 16 bases between them. The CDR3 has 17 amino acids. The germline gives CDR1 SGHDN, CDR2 FVKESK. In DNA, the CDR3 is TGTGCCAGCAGCCAAGATAAGGGGAGGATATCGGGAAACACCATATATTTT. It translates to CASSQDKGRISGNTIYF.

The V and J genes are TRBV27 and TRBJ1-2; no reliable D call. Germline CDR1 MNHEY, CDR2 SMNVEV (reference sequence). V shed 2 bases and J shed 8 bases, with 18 bases lying between them. The CDR3 has 15 amino acids. The CDR3 DNA follows: TGTGCCAGCAGTTTAAGGCAGCGGACGTTAGGAGGCTACACCTTC. Its translation: CASSLRQRTLGGYTF.

This chain links TRBV29-1 with TRBJ2-7; TRBD1 might be the D (5 bases). CDR3 length: 11 residues. The V gene's germline CDR1 is SQVTM and CDR2 ANQGSEA. Trimming stripped 1 base from V and 5 bases from J, with 6 bases between. Written as DNA, the CDR3 is TGCAGCGTTGAAGGGGGCCACGAGCAGTACTTC. Residues: CSVEGGHEQYF.

The chain carries TRBV29-1 and TRBJ1-2; TRBD1 is a possible D gene (5 bases). V was cut by 4 bases and J by 4 bases, with 19 bases left in between. The CDR3 extends over 15 amino acids. Germline assignment: CDR1 SQVTM and CDR2 ANQGSEA. In nucleotides, the CDR3 is TGCAGCGTTGTTAGGGGAGTCGATGATGGCTATGGCTACACCTTC. Its translation: CSVVRGVDDGYGYTF. Looking up the rest from reference TRBV29-1 and TRBJ1-2 gives the full variable domain: SAVISQKPSRDICQRGTSLTIQCQVDSQVTMMFWYRQQPGQSLTLIATANQGSEATYESGFVIDKFPISRPNLTFSTLTVSNMSPEDSSIYLCSVVRGVDDGYGYTFGSGTRLTVV.

J is TRBJ2-7 and V is TRBV29-1; tentatively, D is TRBD2 (5 bases). The assigned J gene may be wrong: the sequence end matches TRBJ2-1 better. This CDR3 has 17 residues. Germline loops: CDR1 SQVTM, CDR2 ANQGSEA. The DNA for the CDR3 is TGCAGCGTTGAAGACCGGCTAGGAGCGGTCACCTACAATGAGCAGTTCTTC. Translating it yields CSVEDRLGAVTYNEQFF.

In this sample, this clonotype turned up a few times. V and J are TRBV4-1 and TRBJ2-1, with D uncertain. V lost 0 bases and J lost 4, with 7 bases in between. Germline V gives CDR1 MGHRA, CDR2 YSYEKL. This CDR3 has 14 residues. The CDR3 DNA reads as TGCGCCAGCAGCCAAGATCAGGTGTACAATGAGCAGTTCTTC. As protein: CASSQDQVYNEQFF.

This clonotype appeared many times. V is TRBV5-1 and J is TRBJ1-3; D might be TRBD1 (6 bases). Germline CDR1 reads SGHRS; CDR2 reads YFSETQ. V was trimmed by 3 bases and J by 2 bases, leaving 9 bases between them. This CDR3 is built from 14 residues. CDR3 region: CASSYGQPGNTIYF. The CDR3 region has the DNA TGCGCCAGCAGCTACGGACAGCCTGGAAACACCATATATTTT.

This clonotype was seen more than once but under ten times. This rearrangement joins TRBV4-3 to TRBJ1-2; D not certain. This CDR3 contains 15 residues. Trimming left V 0 bases short and J 6 bases short, with 14 bases between. Germline-derived CDR1 and CDR2 are LGHNA and YSLEER. CDR3: CASSQDSLGSDGYTF. In DNA, the CDR3 is TGCGCCAGCAGCCAAGATTCCCTAGGGAGCGATGGCTACACCTTC.

The rearrangement joins TRBV10-3 to TRBJ2-1, with D perhaps TRBD2 (6 bases). The V and J ends lost 0 bases and 6 bases respectively, with 12 bases between them. CDR1 ENHRY and CDR2 SYGVKD come from the germline V gene. The CDR3 sequence is 15 residues long. CDR3 in amino acids: CAISESQGGSNEQFF. As DNA, the CDR3 is TGTGCCATCAGTGAGTCTCAGGGAGGTAGCAATGAGCAGTTCTTC.